This paragraph covers one T cell receptor (beta chain) sequence. The sample originates from a study of blood T cell repertoires in COVID-19. As for the study in general: Researchers got acute and convalescent COVID-19 samples from the United States, Italy and Spain. T cells, B-cell-depleted T cells, or PBMCs provided the cDNA or gDNA that served as material.

This CDR3 has 11 amino acids. V was trimmed by 8 bases and J by 3 bases, leaving 7 bases between them. Per the authors' pipeline: Estimates of nucleated cell counts were drawn from the amplification of reference gene primers. Libraries were prepared by immunoSEQ multiplex PCR; TCRdb keeps only in-frame clonotypes and omits some of them. V, J and clone size reflect that table, while D and trimming were determined from the DNA. The table includes 370,000 or so clones, roughly 77% detected once. The source material was peripheral blood. This TCR was sampled from a human donor with acute or convalescent COVID-19. The donor label of this sample is uncertain. The chain is built from TRBV12-3 or TRBV12-4 and TRBJ1-1; D perhaps matches TRBD1 (5 bases). The DNA for the CDR3 is TGTGCCAGCCTCAGGGACACTGAAGCTTTCTTT. The encoded protein is CASLRDTEAFF.